Listed here are 9 T cell receptor beta chains from one sample, sequenced in a study of cytomegalovirus exposure and HLA in healthy donors. 13 Jbeta primers and 60 Vbeta primers were used for the PCR. Libraries were prepared by immunoSEQ multiplex PCR; TCRdb keeps only in-frame clonotypes and omits some of them. The data show tens of thousands of clones, about 75% seen once. Sequences were obtained from PBMCs. The receptors here all came from a man aged 55-75 years in good health and CMV-seropositive.

Here the CDR3 reads CATRDSDEKLFF. CDR3 DNA sequence: TGTGCCACCCGGGACAGTGATGAAAAACTGTTTTTT. The chain has TRBV2 and TRBJ1-4; 7 bases align to TRBD1. The CDR3 is made up of 12 amino acids. V lost 10 bases, J lost 6 bases, and 5 bases stayed unmatched. Per the germline V gene, CDR1 is SNHLY and CDR2 is FYNNEI.

The rearrangement uses TRBV7-9 and TRBJ2-7; D is perhaps TRBD2 (5 bases). In germline, CDR1 is SEHNR, CDR2 FQNEAQ (reference sequence). The CDR3 is 15 residues long. Trimming removed 1 base from V and 2 bases from J, with 12 bases in between. CDR3 in DNA: TGTGCCAGCAGCTTAGAAGCAAGAGCGGCCTACGAGCAGTACTTC. This gives the protein CASSLEARAAYEQYF.

CDR3 nucleotides: TGTGCCAGCAGGGACGGGACAAGCCCCTACGAGCAGTACTTC. Its protein product is CASRDGTSPYEQYF. The J gene is TRBJ2-5, the V gene TRBV2, with a possible D match to TRBD1 (6 bases). The J call may be incorrect, as the DNA end agrees better with TRBJ2-7. The CDR3 loop spans 14 amino acids. Germline V gene sequence: CDR1 SNHLY, CDR2 FYNNEI.

CDR3: CASSPIAGQETQYF. In DNA form, the CDR3 reads TGCGCCAGCAGCCCGATAGCGGGACAAGAGACCCAGTACTTC. The V and J genes are TRBV5-1 and TRBJ2-5; 8 bases map to TRBD2. Germline CDR1 is SGHRS and CDR2 is YFSETQ. V lost 4 bases and J lost 2; bases outside the gene matches: 4. The CDR3 spans 14 residues. The full variable domain, with the rest looked up from reference TRBV5-1 and TRBJ2-5, is KAGVTQTPRYLIKTRGQQVTLSCSPISGHRSVSWYQQTPGQGLQFLFEYFSETQRNKGNFPGRFSGRQFSNSRSEMNVSTLELGDSALYLCASSPIAGQETQYFGPGTRLLVL.

This clone was observed a few times. The chain couples TRBV27 to TRBJ2-1; D possibly corresponds to TRBD2 (6 bases). The ends were cut back, 7 bases at V and 5 bases at J, with 18 bases in the middle. This CDR3 spans 15 amino acids. The germline V gene has CDR1 MNHEY and CDR2 SMNVEV (reference sequence). The CDR3 nucleotides read TGTGCCAGCACTATGATGGGGAGGCAGGACAATGAGCAGTTCTTC. This codes for CASTMMGRQDNEQFF.

Ten or more counts support this clone. The genes are TRBV6-5 and TRBJ1-1; 8 nucleotides agree with TRBD1. V dropped 2 bases and J dropped 6; count of bases not matched to a gene: 8. This CDR3 region has 15 residues. The germline V gene has CDR1 MNHEY and CDR2 SVGAGI. The CDR3: CASSYLGTGGSEAFF. CDR3 DNA: TGTGCCAGCAGTTACCTTGGGACAGGCGGATCTGAAGCTTTCTTT.

This clone appeared once. The chain uses TRBV28 and TRBJ2-1; D might be TRBD2 (7 bases). Trimming pared 6 bases from V and 6 bases from J, leaving 18 bases between. From germline, CDR1 is MDHEN and CDR2 SYDVKM. This CDR3 is built from 15 residues. CDR3 nucleotides: TGTGCCAGCAGGTCTGAGGGGGAGGGCCTCAATGAGCAGTTCTTC. This sequence encodes CASRSEGEGLNEQFF.

The gene calls are TRBV5-4 and TRBJ1-1; possible D gene TRBD1, 6 bases. Per germline, CDR1 SGHNT and CDR2 YYREEE (reference sequence). This CDR3 contains 15 residues. V was shortened by 3 bases and J by 2 bases, with 14 bases between the two germline ends. In nucleotides, the CDR3 is TGTGCCAGCAGCTCGGCCGGGACATCCAACACTGAAGCTTTCTTT. This encodes CASSSAGTSNTEAFF.

The CDR3 DNA sequence: TGTGCCAGCAGGTCGGGGAATAATTCACCCCTCCACTTT. It specifies CASRSGNNSPLHF. J is TRBJ1-6 and V is TRBV6-6; D is unclear. The germline CDR1 and CDR2 sequences are MNHNY and SVGAGI (reference sequence). CDR3 length equals 13 residues. V shed 6 bases and J shed 5 bases, with 8 bases lying between them.